The clone carrying this T cell receptor beta chain was counted ten times or more. The record originates from a study of human T cells and chemical hapten exposure. Trimming removed 7 bases from V and 10 bases from J, with 16 bases in between. The CDR3 consists of 12 residues. Time point: patch test 1, 2 weeks after DPC sensitization. Treatment here: therapeutic diphenylcyclopropenone sensitization with weekly scalp DPC. TCRdb passed the RACE reads through MiXCR, listing each CDR3 protein once. The sample holds 75,000 to 95,000 distinct CDR3 sequences, 12% seen once. This receptor was obtained from a woman in her fifties or sixties with alopecia areata. Some clones in this sample may be carry-over from other donors' samples. The chain couples TRBV12-3 or TRBV12-4 to TRBJ1-2, with D uncertain. The sequenced sample was whole blood, obtained in connection with sensitization to the hapten diphenylcyclopropenone (DPC). The CDR3 DNA follows: TGTGCCAGCACCCTGGGAACCCCAACCTACACCTTC. Protein: CASTLGTPTYTF.